This T cell receptor (beta chain) was identified in a study of cytomegalovirus exposure and HLA in healthy donors. This clone has only a few counts. The CDR3 sequence is 14 residues long. Germline CDR1 is SGHRS and CDR2 is YFSETQ. V shed 2 bases, J shed 7 bases, and the junction held 3 bases outside the gene matches. PCR employed 60 Vbeta and 13 Jbeta primers. The table came from immunoSEQ multiplex PCR; TCRdb's copy has only in-frame clones and leaves some out. The sample lists 130,000 or so clones; roughly 80% were seen once. The TCR comes from a man aged 35 to 55 in good health and CMV-seronegative. Sequenced input: PBMCs. The genes are TRBV5-1 and TRBJ2-1; TRBD1 matches 10 bases. The CDR3 sequence is CASSFGTGDNEQFF. CDR3 DNA sequence: TGCGCCAGCAGCTTCGGGACAGGGGATAATGAGCAGTTCTTC. Full variable domain (outside the CDR3, taken from reference TRBV5-1 and TRBJ2-1): KAGVTQTPRYLIKTRGQQVTLSCSPISGHRSVSWYQQTPGQGLQFLFEYFSETQRNKGNFPGRFSGRQFSNSRSEMNVSTLELGDSALYLCASSFGTGDNEQFFGPGTRLTVL.